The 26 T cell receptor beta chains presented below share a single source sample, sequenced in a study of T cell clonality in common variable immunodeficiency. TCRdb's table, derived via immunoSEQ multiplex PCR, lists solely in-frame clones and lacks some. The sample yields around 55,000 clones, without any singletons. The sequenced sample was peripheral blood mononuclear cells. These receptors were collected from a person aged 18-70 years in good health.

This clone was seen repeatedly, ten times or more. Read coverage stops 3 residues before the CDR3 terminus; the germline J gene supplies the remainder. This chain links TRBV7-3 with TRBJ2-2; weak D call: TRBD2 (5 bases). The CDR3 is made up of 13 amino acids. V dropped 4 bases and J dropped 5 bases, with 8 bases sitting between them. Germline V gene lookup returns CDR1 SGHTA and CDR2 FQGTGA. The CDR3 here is CASSYPGTGELFF. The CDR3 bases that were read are TGTGCCAGCAGCTACCCGGGGACCGGGGAG.

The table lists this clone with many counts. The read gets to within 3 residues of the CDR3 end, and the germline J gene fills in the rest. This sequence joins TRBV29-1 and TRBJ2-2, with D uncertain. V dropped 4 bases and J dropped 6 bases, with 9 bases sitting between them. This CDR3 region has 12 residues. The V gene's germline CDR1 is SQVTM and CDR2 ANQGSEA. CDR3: CSVGARAGELFF. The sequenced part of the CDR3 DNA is TGCAGCGTTGGGGCAAGGGCCGGGGAG.

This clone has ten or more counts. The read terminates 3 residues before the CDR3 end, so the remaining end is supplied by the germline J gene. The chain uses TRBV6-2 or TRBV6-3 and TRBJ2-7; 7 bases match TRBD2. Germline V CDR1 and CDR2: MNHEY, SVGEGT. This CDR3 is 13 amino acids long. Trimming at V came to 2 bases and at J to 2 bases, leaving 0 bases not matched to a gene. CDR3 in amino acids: CASSYSGAYEQYF. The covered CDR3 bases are TGTGCCAGCAGTTACAGCGGGGCCTACGAG.

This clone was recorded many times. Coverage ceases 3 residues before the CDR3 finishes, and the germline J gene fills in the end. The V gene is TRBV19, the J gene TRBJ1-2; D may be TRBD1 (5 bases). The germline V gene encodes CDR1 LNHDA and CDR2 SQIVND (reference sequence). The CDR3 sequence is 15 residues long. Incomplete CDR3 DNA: TGTGCCAGTAGCAACCAGGCCGGGGGTGGAGAACCT. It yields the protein CASSNQAGGGEP. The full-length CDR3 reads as CASSNQAGGGEPYTF.

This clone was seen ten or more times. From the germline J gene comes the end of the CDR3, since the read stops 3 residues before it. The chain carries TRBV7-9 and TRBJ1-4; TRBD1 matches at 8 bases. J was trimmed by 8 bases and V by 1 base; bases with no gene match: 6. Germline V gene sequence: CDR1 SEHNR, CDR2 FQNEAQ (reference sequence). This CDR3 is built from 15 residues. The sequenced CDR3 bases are TGTGCCAGCAGCTTAGGCGGACAGGGAAGGGAAAAA. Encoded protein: CASSLGGQGREK. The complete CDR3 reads CASSLGGQGREKLFF. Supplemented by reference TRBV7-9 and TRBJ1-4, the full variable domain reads DTGVSQNPRHKITKRGQNVTFRCDPISEHNRLYWYRQTLGQGPEFLTYFQNEAQLEKSRLLSDRFSAERPKGSFSTLEIQRTEQGDSAMYLCASSLGGQGREKLFFGSGTQLSVL.

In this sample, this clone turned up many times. The CDR3 bases that were read are TGTGCCAGCAGCACGAACCAGGGGTGGAGGGAGACC. It encodes CASSTNQGWRET. The whole CDR3 sequence reads CASSTNQGWRETQYF. This chain links TRBV7-2 with TRBJ2-5, with TRBD1 as a possible D gene (6 bases). Read data end 3 residues before the CDR3 end; the end is taken from the germline J gene. V dropped 5 bases and J dropped 5 bases, with 18 bases sitting between them. The germline V gene has CDR1 SGHTA and CDR2 FQGNSA. The CDR3 has 15 amino acids.

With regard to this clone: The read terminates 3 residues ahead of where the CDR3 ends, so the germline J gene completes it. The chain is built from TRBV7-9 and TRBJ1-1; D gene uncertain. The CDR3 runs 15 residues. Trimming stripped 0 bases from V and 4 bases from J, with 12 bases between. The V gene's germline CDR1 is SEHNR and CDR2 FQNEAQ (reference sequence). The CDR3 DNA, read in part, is TGTGCCAGCAGCTTAGCGCAGGTTTTCGGCACTGAA. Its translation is CASSLAQVFGTE. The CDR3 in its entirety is CASSLAQVFGTEAFF.

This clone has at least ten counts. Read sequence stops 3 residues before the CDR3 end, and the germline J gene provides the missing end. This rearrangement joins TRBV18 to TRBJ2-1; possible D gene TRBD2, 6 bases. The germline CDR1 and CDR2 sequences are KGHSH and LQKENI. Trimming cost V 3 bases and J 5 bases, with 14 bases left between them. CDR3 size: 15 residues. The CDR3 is CASSPPLAGNNEQFF. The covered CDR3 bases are TGTGCCAGCTCACCCCCTTTGGCGGGGAACAATGAG.

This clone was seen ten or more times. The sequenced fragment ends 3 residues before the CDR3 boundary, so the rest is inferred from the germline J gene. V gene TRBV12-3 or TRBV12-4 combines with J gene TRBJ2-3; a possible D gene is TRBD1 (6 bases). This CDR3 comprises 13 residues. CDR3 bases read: TGTGCCAGCAGTTTTGGGACACAAGAGACG. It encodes CASSFGTQET. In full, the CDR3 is CASSFGTQETQYF.

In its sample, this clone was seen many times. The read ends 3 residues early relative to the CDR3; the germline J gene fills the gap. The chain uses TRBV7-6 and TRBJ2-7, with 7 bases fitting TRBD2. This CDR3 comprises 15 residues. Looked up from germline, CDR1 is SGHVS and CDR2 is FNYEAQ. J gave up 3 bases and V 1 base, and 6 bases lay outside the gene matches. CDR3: CASSLVSGLGYEQYF. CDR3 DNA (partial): TGTGCCAGCAGCTTAGTTTCAGGACTAGGCTACGAG.

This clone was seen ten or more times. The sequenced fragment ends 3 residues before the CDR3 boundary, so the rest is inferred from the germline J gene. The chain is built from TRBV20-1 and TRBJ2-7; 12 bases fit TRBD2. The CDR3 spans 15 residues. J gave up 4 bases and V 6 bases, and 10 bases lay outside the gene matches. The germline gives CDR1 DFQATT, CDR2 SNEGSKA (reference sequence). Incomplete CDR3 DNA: TGCAGTGCCAGACTCGGACTAGCGGGATCGTACGAG. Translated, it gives CSARLGLAGSYE. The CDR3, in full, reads CSARLGLAGSYEQYF.

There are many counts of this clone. Partial CDR3 DNA: TGCAGTGCTAGGGGACAGAAAGAAGAGACC. Translated, it gives CSARGQKEET. The CDR3 in its entirety is CSARGQKEETQYF. This chain connects TRBV20-1 to TRBJ2-5; 7 bases line up with TRBD1. The CDR3 extends 3 residues past the end of the read, so its final part is completed from the germline J gene. CDR1 and CDR2 (germline): DFQATT, SNEGSKA (reference sequence). Unmatched junction bases numbered 4, after V lost 3 bases and J lost 3 bases. This CDR3 is built from 13 residues.

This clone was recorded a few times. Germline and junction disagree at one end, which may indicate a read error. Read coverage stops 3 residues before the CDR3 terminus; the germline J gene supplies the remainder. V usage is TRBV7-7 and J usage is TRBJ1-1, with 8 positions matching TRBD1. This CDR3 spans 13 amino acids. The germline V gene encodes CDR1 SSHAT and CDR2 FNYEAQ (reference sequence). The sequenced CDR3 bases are TGTGCTAGCAGCTTAGCACAGGGGGGTGAG. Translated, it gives CASSLAQGGE. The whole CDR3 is CASSLAQGGEAFF.

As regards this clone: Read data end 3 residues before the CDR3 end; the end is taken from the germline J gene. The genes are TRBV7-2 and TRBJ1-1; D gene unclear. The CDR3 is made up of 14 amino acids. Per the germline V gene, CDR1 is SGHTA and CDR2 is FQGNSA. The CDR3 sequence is CASSFVAGDNEAFF. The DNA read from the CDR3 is TGTGCCAGCAGCTTCGTAGCGGGAGACAATGAG.

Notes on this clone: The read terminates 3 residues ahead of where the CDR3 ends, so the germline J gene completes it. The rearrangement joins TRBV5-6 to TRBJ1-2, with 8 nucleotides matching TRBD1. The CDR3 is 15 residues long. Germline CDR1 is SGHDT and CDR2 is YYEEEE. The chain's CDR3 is CASSLAGQGYNDYTF. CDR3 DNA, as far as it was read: TGTGCCAGCAGCTTGGCAGGACAGGGCTACAATGAC. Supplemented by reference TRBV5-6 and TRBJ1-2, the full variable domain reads DAGVTQSPTHLIKTRGQQVTLRCSPKSGHDTVSWYQQALGQGPQFIFQYYEEEERQRGNFPDRFSGHQFPNYSSELNVNALLLGDSALYLCASSLAGQGYNDYTFGSGTRLTVV.

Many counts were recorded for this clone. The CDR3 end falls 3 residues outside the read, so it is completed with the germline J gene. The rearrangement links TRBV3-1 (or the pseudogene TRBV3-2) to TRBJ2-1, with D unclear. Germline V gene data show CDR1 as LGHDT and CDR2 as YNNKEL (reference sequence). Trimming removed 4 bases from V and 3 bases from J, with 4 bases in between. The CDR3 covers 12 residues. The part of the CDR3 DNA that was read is TGTGCCAGCAGCCGACACTACAATGAG. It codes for CASSRHYNE. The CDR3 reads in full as CASSRHYNEQFF.

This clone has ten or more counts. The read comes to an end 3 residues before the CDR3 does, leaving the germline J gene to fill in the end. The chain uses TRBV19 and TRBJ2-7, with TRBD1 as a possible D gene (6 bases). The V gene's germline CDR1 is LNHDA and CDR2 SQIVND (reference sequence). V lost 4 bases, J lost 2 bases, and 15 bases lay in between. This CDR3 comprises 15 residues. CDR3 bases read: TGTGCCAGTAGTAGCCGGGACAAAGGACCCTACGAG. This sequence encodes CASSSRDKGPYE. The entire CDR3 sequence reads CASSSRDKGPYEQYF.

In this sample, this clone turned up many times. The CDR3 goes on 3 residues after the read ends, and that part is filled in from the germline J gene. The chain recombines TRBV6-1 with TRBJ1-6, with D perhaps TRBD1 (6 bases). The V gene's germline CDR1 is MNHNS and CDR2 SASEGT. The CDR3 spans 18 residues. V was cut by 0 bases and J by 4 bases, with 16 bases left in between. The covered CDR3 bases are TGTGCCAGCAGTGAAGCCGGTCGACAGGTGACTTATAATTCACCC. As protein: CASSEAGRQVTYNSP. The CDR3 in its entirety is CASSEAGRQVTYNSPLHF.

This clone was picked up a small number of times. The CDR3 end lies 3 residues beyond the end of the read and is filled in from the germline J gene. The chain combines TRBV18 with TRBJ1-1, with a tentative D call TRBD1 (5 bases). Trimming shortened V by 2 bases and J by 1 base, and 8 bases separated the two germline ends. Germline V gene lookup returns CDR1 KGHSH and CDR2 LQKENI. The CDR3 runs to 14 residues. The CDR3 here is CASSPEQENTEAFF. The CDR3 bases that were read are TGTGCCAGCTCACCAGAACAGGAGAACACTGAA. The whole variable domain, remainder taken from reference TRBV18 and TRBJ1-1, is NAGVMQNPRHLVRRRGQEARLRCSPMKGHSHVYWYRQLPEEGLKFMVYLQKENIIDESGMPKERFSAEFPKEGPSILRIQQVVRGDSAAYFCASSPEQENTEAFFGQGTRLTVV.

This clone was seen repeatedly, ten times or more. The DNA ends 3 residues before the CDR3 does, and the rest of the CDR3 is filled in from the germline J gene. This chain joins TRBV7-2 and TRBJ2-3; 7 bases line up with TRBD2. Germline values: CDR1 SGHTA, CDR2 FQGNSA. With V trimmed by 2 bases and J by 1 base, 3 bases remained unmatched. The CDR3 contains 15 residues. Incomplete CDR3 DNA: TGTGCCAGCAGCTTACTTCTAGCGGGCACAGATACG. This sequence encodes CASSLLLAGTDT. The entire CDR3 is CASSLLLAGTDTQYF.

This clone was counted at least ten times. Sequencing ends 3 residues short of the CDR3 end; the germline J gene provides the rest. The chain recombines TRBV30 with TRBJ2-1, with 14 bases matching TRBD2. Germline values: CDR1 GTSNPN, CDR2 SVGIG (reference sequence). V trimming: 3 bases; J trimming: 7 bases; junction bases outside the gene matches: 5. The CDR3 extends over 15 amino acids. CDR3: CAWSAGLAGVNEQFF. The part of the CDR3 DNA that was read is TGTGCCTGGAGCGCGGGACTAGCGGGAGTGAATGAG.

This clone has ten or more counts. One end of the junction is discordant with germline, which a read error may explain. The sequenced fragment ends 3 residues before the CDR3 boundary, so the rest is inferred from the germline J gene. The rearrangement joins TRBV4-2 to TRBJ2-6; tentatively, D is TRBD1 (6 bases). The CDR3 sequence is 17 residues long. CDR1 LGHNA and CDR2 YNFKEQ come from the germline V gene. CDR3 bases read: TGCGCCAGCAGCCAAATTAGTTGGGGGCCTGGGGCCAACGTC. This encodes CASSQISWGPGANV. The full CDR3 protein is CASSQISWGPGANVLTF.

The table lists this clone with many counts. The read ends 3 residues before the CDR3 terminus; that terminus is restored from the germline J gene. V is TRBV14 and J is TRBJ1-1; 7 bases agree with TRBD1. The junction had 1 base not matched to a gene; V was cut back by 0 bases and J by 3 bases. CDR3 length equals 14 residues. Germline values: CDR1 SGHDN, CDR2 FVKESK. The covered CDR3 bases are TGTGCCAGCAGCCAAGAAGACAGGGACACTGAA. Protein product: CASSQEDRDTE. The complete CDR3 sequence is CASSQEDRDTEAFF.

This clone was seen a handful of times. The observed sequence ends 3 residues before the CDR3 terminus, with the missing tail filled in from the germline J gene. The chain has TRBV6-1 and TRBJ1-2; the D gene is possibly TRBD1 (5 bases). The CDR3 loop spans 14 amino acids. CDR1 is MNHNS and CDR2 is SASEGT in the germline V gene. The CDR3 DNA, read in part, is TGTGCCAGCAGTGAGCGGGGGAGGACCTACGAC. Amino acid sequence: CASSERGRTYD. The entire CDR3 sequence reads CASSERGRTYDYTF.

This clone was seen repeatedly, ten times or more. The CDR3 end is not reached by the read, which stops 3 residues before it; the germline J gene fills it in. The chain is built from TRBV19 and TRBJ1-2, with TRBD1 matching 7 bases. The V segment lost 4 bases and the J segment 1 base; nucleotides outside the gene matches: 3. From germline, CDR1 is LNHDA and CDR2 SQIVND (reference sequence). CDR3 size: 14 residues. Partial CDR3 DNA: TGTGCCAGTAGTAGACAGGGTAATAACTATGGC. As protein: CASSRQGNNYG. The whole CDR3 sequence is CASSRQGNNYGYTF.

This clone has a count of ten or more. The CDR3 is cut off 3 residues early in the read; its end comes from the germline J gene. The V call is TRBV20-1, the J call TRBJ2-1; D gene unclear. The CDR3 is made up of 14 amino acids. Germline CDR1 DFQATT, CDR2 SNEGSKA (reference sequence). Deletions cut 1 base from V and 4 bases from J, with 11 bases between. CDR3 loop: CSARVTYAYNEQFF. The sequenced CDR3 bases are TGCAGTGCTAGAGTGACTTACGCTTACAATGAG.